In this sample, the clone carrying this T cell receptor (beta chain) turned up many times. Its antigen is as yet unknown. Library preparation (for TCRbeta) was performed with unique molecular identifiers. TCRdb recomputed calls from the PCR reads with MiXCR, one row per CDR3 protein. This repertoire shows nearly 200,000 distinct CDR3 sequences, 6.3% found once; its top ten account for around 4.3%. The data were taken from a study of T-cell reconstitution after alpha-beta-depleted transplantation in children. The CDR3 contains 13 residues. Deletions cut 6 bases from V and 1 base from J, with 12 bases between. CDR1 is SQVTM, CDR2 ANQGSEA, per germline. Study results and caveats: Where alpha-beta T cells came from about two months after transplant was reportedly several hundred expanded graft clones. The origin of high day-60 TCRbeta diversity in some patients lay in surviving recipient T cells and thymic progenitors. At one year after transplant, newly produced T cells mostly accounted for T-cell counts and diversity.

This clonotype originated in a girl under two years old with combined immunodeficiency, due to receive a stem cell transplant. The specimen comprised PBMCs, sampled before TCRalphabeta/CD19-depleted stem cell transplant. The chain has TRBV29-1 and TRBJ2-5; D gene uncertain. The CDR3 spells CSVPGGFQETQYF. The CDR3 coding sequence is TGCAGCGTCCCTGGCGGATTCCAAGAGACCCAGTACTTC.